This T cell receptor beta chain stems from a study of response to subunit inactivated influenza vaccine listed by TCRdb under 2018. Turning to the overall study: Deep quantitative T cell receptor repertoire profiling was used in the study to track responses to a trivalent subunit inactivated influenza vaccine.

This clonotype was counted at least ten times. Its antigen is currently not known. Base-call qualities are not available, and no considerably larger clone is one nucleotide away. Taken from the germline V gene (reference sequence), the CDR1 and CDR2 loops are DFQATT and SNEGSKA. Counted from cysteine to phenylalanine, this CDR3 has 14 amino acids. Only the CDR3 DNA stays, 42 bases, in frame from base 1. V lost 6 bases and J lost 0 bases; the stretch between them is 15 bases long. The library was built by means of RT-PCR. Instrument on record: Illumina HiSeq 2500. TCRdb itself trimmed the public reads at Q25 with fastp, ran MiXCR and retained productive beta chains. Each entry is one CDR3 protein sequence, shown with its most common DNA and genes. This sample is represented by 700,000 to 800,000 distinct CDR3 sequences; less than 20% of them were singletons. The top ten clonotypes cover approximately 10% of the sample.

The study at large found these results: It was suggested by the authors that each seasonal influenza vaccination may recruit only a limited number of new T cells.

The specimen was PBMCs from blood, collected 5 days after vaccination. In this chain, TRBV20-1 is recombined with TRBJ2-7; the D gene cannot be named for sure. This TCR was recovered from a middle-aged man who received an inactivated influenza vaccine. Donor details come from another sample of the same person, matched by shared clones. At the DNA level, the sequence is TGCAGTGCCGCGGAATGGCTGAGCTCCTACGAGCAGTACTTC. Translated, this gives CSAAEWLSSYEQYF.